The sequence of this TCR beta chain was determined in a study of shared clonotypes between healthy human individuals. Study at large: Used for every donor were three CD4 naive, three CD4 memory, two CD8 naive and one CD8 memory plate. Study-wide results and caveats: Tissue TCR repertoires likely differ from these blood-only repertoires.

The table came from immunoSEQ multiplex PCR; TCRdb's copy has only in-frame clones and leaves some out. The sample records 1.6 million or so clones, roughly 98.5% being singletons. Concerning this clone: The antigen is not known.

The V end was cut by 7 bases, the J end by 7 bases, with 10 bases between. CDR1 is MNHNS and CDR2 is SASEGT in the germline V gene. This CDR3 is 11 amino acids long. The sample taken for sequencing was naive CD4+ T cells sorted from blood. The subset denotes: CD45RA+ positively selected. The clonotype comes from a man aged 25-45 years in good health. The chain uses TRBV6-1 and TRBJ2-5; possibly TRBD1 for D (6 bases). CDR3 residues: CASTEGGTQYF. The CDR3 DNA follows: TGTGCCAGCACCGAAGGGGGGACCCAGTACTTC.